The next 32 T cell receptor beta chains were all read from a single sample in a study of T cells in Graves' hyperthyroidism and ophthalmopathy (dated by TCRdb to between 2018 and 2020). Libraries were prepared through multiplex PCR. TCRdb records Illumina HiSeq 2000 as the sequencer. The TCR beta CDR3 regions were amplified from the RNA transcripts. The TCR CDR3 was subjected to a first round of RT-PCR using the HTBI primer set and the Qiagen OneStep RT-PCR kit. Through fastp at Q25 and MiXCR, TCRdb rebuilt clones from the public reads, retaining in-frame beta chains. Rows merge per CDR3 protein into single entries with the most common DNA and genes. In this sample the table shows roughly 840,000 distinct CDR3 sequences, 35% to 40% of which occur a single time. 8% to 9% of the sample lies in the top ten. The sample was blood. The receptors were gathered from a man aged 18 to 29 with Graves' hyperthyroidism.

This clonotype was recorded many times. The genes are TRBV2 and TRBJ1-5; D call uncertain. Per the germline V gene, CDR1 is SNHLY and CDR2 is FYNNEI. The CDR3 runs to 12 residues. V shed 3 bases and J shed 6 bases, with 6 bases lying between them. The CDR3: CASSDPSQPQHF. The CDR3 DNA reads as TGTGCCAGCAGTGATCCAAGTCAGCCCCAGCATTTT.

This clonotype was counted once. The chain couples TRBV19 to TRBJ1-1; TRBD1 aligns across 8 bases. The CDR3 covers 15 residues. The J segment lost 7 bases and the V segment lost 2 bases, leaving 9 bases of the junction unmatched. CDR1 is LNHDA, CDR2 SQIVND, per germline (reference sequence). This CDR3 is CASSIRRTGSIEAFF. CDR3 nucleotide sequence: TGTGCCAGTAGTATAAGGCGGACAGGGAGCATTGAAGCTTTCTTT.

In the case of this clonotype: A read error is likely, as this CDR3 ends without the conserved phenylalanine or tryptophan. This chain joins TRBV7-6 and TRBJ1-1; possible D gene TRBD1, 5 bases. V lost 3 bases, J lost 4 bases, and 9 bases lay in between. Germline V gene data show CDR1 as SGHVS and CDR2 as FNYEAQ. The CDR3 is 13 amino acids. The CDR3, as DNA: TGTGCCAGCAGCTTGGGGGGAGGCACTGAAGCTTTCATT. It yields the protein CASSLGGGTEAFI.

With respect to this clonotype: A much bigger clone sits one base away, suggesting this may be a read error. The chain carries TRBV29-1 and TRBJ1-5; no clear D gene. CDR1 and CDR2 (germline): SQVTM, ANQGSEA. The CDR3 consists of 14 residues. The CDR3 bases are TGCGGCGTTGTAGGAACTTCATCCAATCAGCCCCAGCATTTT. It yields the protein CGVVGTSSNQPQHF.

This clonotype was recorded a few times. The chain links TRBV20-1 to TRBJ2-2; 8 nucleotides match TRBD1. This CDR3 contains 15 residues. The germline CDR1 and CDR2 sequences are DFQATT and SNEGSKA (reference sequence). The V gene end was trimmed by 5 bases and the J gene end by 0 bases; junction bases not matched to a gene: 5. CDR3 sequence (DNA): TGCAGTGCTCGGCCGGGACAGGCGAACACCGGGGAGCTGTTTTTT. Its translation is CSARPGQANTGELFF.

The table lists this clonotype with a count of one. A much larger clone is a single base away; this may be a read error. The chain joins TRBV7-3 to TRBJ2-5; possibly TRBD1 for D (6 bases). CDR1 and CDR2 (germline): SGHTA, FQGTGA. The CDR3 has 13 amino acids. The CDR3 loop reads CASSLQGREAQYF. CDR3 coding DNA: TGTGCCAGCAGCCTACAGGGAAGAGAGGCCCAGTACTTC.

This clonotype was seen more than once but under ten times. The chain is built from TRBV2 and TRBJ2-5; 11 bases fit TRBD1. Unmatched junction bases numbered 4, after V lost 8 bases and J lost 2 bases. The CDR3 is 14 residues long. Germline V gene lookup returns CDR1 SNHLY and CDR2 FYNNEI. The CDR3 here is CASGDRGGQETQYF. DNA for the CDR3: TGTGCCAGCGGGGACAGGGGGGGGCAAGAGACCCAGTACTTC.

The genes are TRBV20-1 and TRBJ2-7, with D perhaps TRBD2 (6 bases). From germline, CDR1 is DFQATT and CDR2 SNEGSKA (reference sequence). The germline V and J ends were trimmed by 0 bases and 3 bases, with 12 bases remaining between them. This CDR3 has 14 amino acids. The CDR3 sequence: CSARDLRRGYEQYF. In nucleotides, the CDR3 is TGCAGTGCTAGAGATCTACGGCGGGGCTACGAGCAGTACTTC.

This clonotype came up a few times. This rearrangement joins TRBV30 to TRBJ1-1, with no clear D. Trimming cost V 4 bases and J 0 bases, with 9 bases left between them. The germline gives CDR1 GTSNPN, CDR2 SVGIG (reference sequence). The CDR3 has 13 residues. CDR3 amino acids: CAWISQMNTEAFF. DNA for the CDR3: TGTGCCTGGATTTCGCAGATGAACACTGAAGCTTTCTTT.

The chain links TRBV2 to TRBJ2-5; perhaps TRBD2 as D (5 bases). Germline V gene lookup returns CDR1 SNHLY and CDR2 FYNNEI. The V end lost 6 bases, the J end lost 4 bases, and 24 bases lay between the germline ends. This CDR3 region has 17 residues. CDR3 amino acids: CASSPPPGIGDPETQYF. The CDR3 region has the DNA TGTGCCAGCAGCCCACCCCCGGGGATCGGGGATCCAGAGACCCAGTACTTC.

This clonotype was counted between two and nine times. The chain couples TRBV7-6 to TRBJ2-5; the D gene is possibly TRBD2 (5 bases). V was cut by 5 bases and J by 5 bases, with 18 bases left in between. CDR3 length: 15 residues. Per germline, CDR1 SGHVS and CDR2 FNYEAQ. The DNA for the CDR3 is TGTGCCAGCAGCCCGCTCGAGGAGGCCGGGGAGACCCAGTACTTC. Translation gives CASSPLEEAGETQYF.

CDR3 amino acids: CATNSGQGGHTDTQYF. The CDR3 nucleotides are TGTGCCACCAATTCGGGACAGGGCGGACACACAGATACGCAGTATTTT. The V gene is TRBV24-1, the J gene TRBJ2-3; 9 nucleotides match TRBD1. This CDR3 is 16 amino acids long. Losses at the gene ends were 8 bases for V and 2 bases for J; bases not matched to a gene: 10. Germline values: CDR1 KGHDR, CDR2 SFDVKD.

This clonotype has more than one count but fewer than ten. One end of the junction does not line up with germline, which may come from a read error. This sequence joins TRBV10-3 and TRBJ1-5; D gene unclear. The CDR3 runs to 14 residues. Looked up from germline, CDR1 is ENHRY and CDR2 is SYGVKD. DNA for the CDR3: TGTGCCAGCAGTTTTGGGCGGCCTAATCAGCCCCAGCATTTT. Translated: CASSFGRPNQPQHF.

This sequence joins TRBV6-6 and TRBJ1-6, with TRBD1 matching over 9 bases. J lost 10 bases, V lost 6 bases, and 13 bases had no gene match. CDR3 length: 16 amino acids. Germline lookup yields CDR1 MNHNY and CDR2 SVGAGI (reference sequence). The CDR3 protein is CASRISRTGDGSPLHF. CDR3 nucleotides: TGTGCCAGCAGGATATCCCGGACAGGGGACGGATCACCCCTCCACTTT.

The CDR3 nucleotides are TGTGCCAGCAGCTTAGATTTGGACAACGGGGAGCTGTTTTTT. Protein sequence: CASSLDLDNGELFF. The chain combines TRBV7-2 with TRBJ2-2, with TRBD1 as a possible D gene (5 bases). Germline values: CDR1 SGHTA, CDR2 FQGNSA. Trimming removed 1 base at V and 7 bases at J, with 10 bases between. This CDR3 comprises 14 residues.

The rearrangement uses TRBV5-1 and TRBJ1-1; 9 bases line up with TRBD1. The V segment lost 4 bases and the J segment 5 bases; nucleotides outside the gene matches: 12. The germline V gene encodes CDR1 SGHRS and CDR2 YFSETQ. The CDR3 is 16 amino acids. CDR3 sequence (DNA): TGCGCCAGCAGCAGTAATCCCCGACAGGGGGGGACTGAAGCTTTCTTT. Translation: CASSSNPRQGGTEAFF.

This clonotype appeared many times. The V call is TRBV7-8, the J call TRBJ1-1, with D unresolved. V lost 5 bases, J lost 4 bases, and 14 bases lay in between. Germline values: CDR1 SGHVS, CDR2 FQNEAQ. This CDR3 has 14 amino acids. For the CDR3, the DNA is TGTGCCAGCAGCCTGAGAGATCGCAGCACTGAAGCTTTCTTT. This sequence encodes CASSLRDRSTEAFF.

This clonotype was seen ten or more times. The gene calls are TRBV2 and TRBJ1-4; no clear D. V was clipped by 2 bases and J by 12 bases, with 16 bases between them. The CDR3 runs to 14 residues. Germline assignment: CDR1 SNHLY and CDR2 FYNNEI. The CDR3 nucleotides are TGTGCCAGCAGTGAAACAGTCTCACCGAATGAACTGTTTTTT. Translated: CASSETVSPNELFF.

This clonotype was detected many times. The V gene is TRBV10-3, the J gene TRBJ2-5; D may be TRBD1 or TRBD2 (5 bases each). Germline V gene sequence: CDR1 ENHRY, CDR2 SYGVKD. The CDR3 is 13 amino acids. The CDR3 reads CATYSGHQETQYF. The CDR3 nucleotides read TGTGCAACTTACTCGGGGCACCAAGAGACCCAGTACTTC.

This clonotype was detected many times. J is TRBJ2-5 and V is TRBV10-3; weak D call: TRBD1 (6 bases). The V and J ends lost 2 bases and 4 bases respectively, with 11 bases between them. From germline, CDR1 is ENHRY and CDR2 SYGVKD. The CDR3 length is 14 residues. CDR3 sequence reads: CAISEIQGGETQYF. In nucleotides, the CDR3 is TGTGCCATCAGTGAGATACAGGGTGGAGAGACCCAGTACTTC.

The gene calls are TRBV5-1 and TRBJ1-4, with D maybe TRBD1 (6 bases). V dropped 2 bases and J dropped 4 bases, with 12 bases sitting between them. The CDR3 runs to 15 residues. Germline V gene lookup returns CDR1 SGHRS and CDR2 YFSETQ. CDR3 bases: TGCGCCAGCAGCTTTGGACAGACACTTAATGAAAAACTGTTTTTT. Protein sequence: CASSFGQTLNEKLFF.

This clonotype has only a few counts. The J gene is TRBJ1-4, the V gene TRBV9, with 8 bases lining up with TRBD1. This CDR3 is built from 14 residues. V dropped 5 bases and J dropped 7; count of bases not matched to a gene: 7. Germline-derived CDR1 and CDR2 are SGDLS and YYNGEE. The DNA for the CDR3 is TGTGCCAGCAGTCAAACGACAGGGGTTGAAAAACTGTTTTTT. The encoded protein is CASSQTTGVEKLFF.

This clonotype was detected many times. The rearrangement links TRBV9 to TRBJ2-7; D call uncertain. V was shortened by 3 bases and J by 6 bases, with 10 bases between the two germline ends. In germline, CDR1 is SGDLS, CDR2 YYNGEE. This CDR3 has 12 amino acids. The DNA of the CDR3 is TGTGCCAGCAGCGGACCATCTAGCGAGCAGTACTTC. Translated, it gives CASSGPSSEQYF.

This clonotype has only a few counts. This sequence joins TRBV13 and TRBJ1-1; the D is unclear. Trimming stripped 2 bases from V and 5 bases from J, with 9 bases between. Germline V gene lookup returns CDR1 PRHDT and CDR2 FYEKMQ (reference sequence). CDR3 length equals 13 residues. Written as DNA, the CDR3 is TGTGCCAGCAGCTTACGATCGGAAACTGAAGCTTTCTTT. Its translation is CASSLRSETEAFF.

This clonotype was observed a handful of times. V usage is TRBV19 and J usage is TRBJ2-7; D remains ambiguous. Germline V gene lookup returns CDR1 LNHDA and CDR2 SQIVND (reference sequence). The CDR3 has 14 residues. Deletions cut 9 bases from V and 3 bases from J, with 18 bases between. The CDR3 is CASSQLTQDYEQYF. For the CDR3, the DNA is TGTGCCAGCAGCCAGCTTACCCAAGACTACGAGCAGTACTTC.

The V and J genes are TRBV7-9 and TRBJ2-2; D is possibly TRBD2 (6 bases). Germline loops: CDR1 SEHNR, CDR2 FQNEAQ (reference sequence). CDR3 size: 12 residues. V was pared by 5 bases and J by 9 bases, with 10 bases between. The CDR3 coding sequence is TGTGCCAGCAGCGGGGGGATTTGGGAGCTGTTTTTT. Protein sequence: CASSGGIWELFF.

This clonotype has just a few counts. The chain combines TRBV4-1 with TRBJ1-5; the D is unclear. CDR1 MGHRA and CDR2 YSYEKL come from the germline V gene. The CDR3 sequence is 15 residues long. V was shortened by 0 bases and J by 0 bases, with 6 bases between the two germline ends. The CDR3 protein is CASSQEMVSNQPQHF. As DNA, the CDR3 is TGCGCCAGCAGCCAAGAAATGGTTAGCAATCAGCCCCAGCATTTT.

The rearrangement uses TRBV20-1 and TRBJ2-5; 7 bases map to TRBD1. CDR1 is DFQATT, CDR2 SNEGSKA, per germline (reference sequence). This CDR3 has 15 residues. Trimming removed 0 bases from V and 3 bases from J; junction bases left unmatched: 7. The CDR3 bases are TGCAGTGCTAGAGATGGCCGGGACAGCGAAGAGACCCAGTACTTC. This encodes CSARDGRDSEETQYF.

This clonotype has more than one count but fewer than ten. This sequence joins TRBV5-8 and TRBJ2-7, with D possibly matching TRBD1 (5 bases). CDR3 size: 14 residues. CDR1 and CDR2 (germline): SGHTS, YDEGEE. Trimming took off 2 bases at V and 1 base at J, with 10 bases between the two ends. The CDR3 loop reads CASSFPTDSYEQYF. CDR3 DNA sequence: TGTGCCAGCAGCTTTCCGACAGATTCCTACGAGCAGTACTTC.

The chain has TRBV6-5 and TRBJ1-1, with D hard to call. V shed 7 bases and J shed 2 bases, with 11 bases lying between them. CDR1 is MNHEY and CDR2 is SVGAGI in the germline V gene. The length of the CDR3 is 13 residues. The CDR3 DNA sequence: TGTGCCAGCAATTGGGCCATAAACACTGAAGCTTTCTTT. Amino acid sequence: CASNWAINTEAFF.

This clonotype appeared many times. The chain links TRBV25-1 to TRBJ1-1; D unresolved. Germline V gene data show CDR1 as MGHDK and CDR2 as SYGVNS. This CDR3 region has 11 residues. V was clipped by 7 bases and J by 5 bases, with 8 bases between them. The CDR3 loop reads CASIAGTEAFF. The CDR3 nucleotides read TGTGCCAGCATAGCGGGGACTGAAGCTTTCTTT.

The chain links TRBV29-1 to TRBJ1-2; 7 bases fit TRBD1. The CDR3 is 15 residues long. CDR1 is SQVTM and CDR2 is ANQGSEA in the germline V gene. V lost 2 bases and J lost 2; bases outside the gene matches: 8. CDR3 nucleotides: TGCAGCGTTGAACAAAGGGTAGGGGGCAACTATGGCTACACCTTC. Translation: CSVEQRVGGNYGYTF.